The 17 T cell receptor beta chains listed next were all sequenced from one sample in a study of blood T cell repertoires in COVID-19 (dated by TCRdb to 2020 to 2022). The method was the immunoSEQ multiplex PCR assay. TCRdb carries this immuneACCESS record with in-frame sequences only. Its versions omit some clonotypes, under half of them owing to an unresolved V gene in the studies checked, with the rest unexplained. The sample table contains over 110,000 clones; only one count was recorded for 88% of them. Around a quarter of the sample is in the top ten clones. The sequenced sample was peripheral blood. The receptors here all came from a human donor in a cohort sampled during active COVID-19.

This chain joins TRBV6-5 and TRBJ1-2, with 9 bases fitting TRBD1. V was pared by 8 bases and J by 5 bases, with 6 bases of the junction left unmatched. The CDR3 loop spans 13 amino acids. The germline gives CDR1 MNHEY, CDR2 SVGAGI. The CDR3 protein is CASGTGNGYGYTF. The CDR3 DNA follows: TGTGCCAGCGGGACAGGGAATGGGTATGGCTACACCTTC.

The chain carries TRBV7-9 and TRBJ2-7; 11 positions agree with TRBD2. The CDR3 is 15 residues long. V shed 1 base and J 10 bases; nucleotides not matched to a gene: 9. Germline CDR1 is SEHNR and CDR2 is FQNEAQ (reference sequence). The CDR3 loop reads CASSLESIAGGSQYF. The CDR3 DNA is TGTGCCAGCAGCTTAGAGTCGATAGCGGGGGGGAGCCAGTACTTC.

The V gene is TRBV5-1, the J gene TRBJ2-5; 11 nucleotides agree with TRBD2. This CDR3 has 16 amino acids. Germline V gene data show CDR1 as SGHRS and CDR2 as YFSETQ. J gave up 4 bases and V 4 bases, and 9 bases lay outside the gene matches. The CDR3 loop is CASSLGSGGAGETQYF. In DNA form, the CDR3 reads TGCGCCAGCAGCCTGGGTAGCGGGGGGGCCGGAGAGACCCAGTACTTC. Complete variable domain (other parts from reference TRBV5-1 and TRBJ2-5): KAGVTQTPRYLIKTRGQQVTLSCSPISGHRSVSWYQQTPGQGLQFLFEYFSETQRNKGNFPGRFSGRQFSNSRSEMNVSTLELGDSALYLCASSLGSGGAGETQYFGPGTRLLVL.

The V gene is TRBV10-1, the J gene TRBJ2-7; 9 bases are shared with TRBD1. Looked up from germline, CDR1 is WNHNN and CDR2 is SYGVQD (reference sequence). The CDR3 is 14 residues long. Trimming took 0 bases from V and 7 from J; bases not matched to a gene: 4. DNA for the CDR3: TGCGCCAGCAGTGAGTCCGGGACAGGGCTTGAGCAGTACTTC. Translation: CASSESGTGLEQYF.

The gene calls are TRBV6-1 and TRBJ1-5; no firm D call. CDR3 size: 14 residues. Deletions cut 2 bases from V and 3 bases from J, with 8 bases between. CDR1 and CDR2 from the germline V gene are MNHNS and SASEGT. CDR3 in amino acids: CASSESGINQPQHF. The CDR3 coding sequence is TGTGCCAGCAGTGAATCGGGGATCAATCAGCCCCAGCATTTT.

J is TRBJ2-3 and V is TRBV7-2; TRBD2 aligns across 8 bases. V lost 2 bases and J lost 5; bases outside the gene matches: 12. The CDR3 contains 17 residues. Germline V lookup: CDR1 SGHTA, CDR2 FQGNSA. CDR3 protein: CASSLIGGTRAQDTQYF. CDR3 DNA: TGTGCCAGCAGCTTAATAGGCGGGACTAGAGCACAAGATACGCAGTATTTT.

The chain couples TRBV11-2 to TRBJ2-1, with D possibly being TRBD2 (6 bases). The CDR3 contains 17 residues. V shed 2 bases and J shed 12 bases, with 26 bases lying between them. Germline values: CDR1 SGHAT, CDR2 FQNNGV. The CDR3, as DNA: TGTGCCAGCAGCTTATATGTGACAAAGGGAAATAAAGCGGGGCAGTTCTTC. Protein sequence: CASSLYVTKGNKAGQFF.

The V and J genes are TRBV19 and TRBJ2-2; D call uncertain. Germline V gene lookup returns CDR1 LNHDA and CDR2 SQIVND (reference sequence). The CDR3 has 15 amino acids. With 6 bases removed from V and 3 bases from J, the gap between germline ends came to 14 bases. The CDR3 DNA follows: TGTGCCAGTAGAATGGGCCGCCGAGACACCGGGGAGCTGTTTTTT. Translating it yields CASRMGRRDTGELFF.

Details on this clone: Other DNA sequences in the same sample also yield this CDR3. V is TRBV5-5 and J is TRBJ1-2, with 7 bases matching TRBD1. The V segment lost 4 bases and the J segment 4 bases; nucleotides outside the gene matches: 7. Germline values: CDR1 SGHKS, CDR2 YYEKEE (reference sequence). The CDR3 length is 14 residues. DNA of the CDR3: TGTGCCAGCAGCCCAGACTCAGGGGGCTATGGCTACACCTTC. Translated: CASSPDSGGYGYTF.

The rearrangement joins TRBV5-8 to TRBJ1-4, with 9 nucleotides matching TRBD1. J gave up 8 bases and V 1 base, and 3 bases lay outside the gene matches. The CDR3 sequence is 14 residues long. Germline assignment: CDR1 SGHTS and CDR2 YDEGEE. The CDR3 coding sequence is TGTGCCAGCAGCTTGACAGGGGGCGGCGAAAAACTGTTTTTT. Its translation is CASSLTGGGEKLFF.

The CDR3 DNA follows: TGTGCCTGGAGTGTACGAGACAGGGGTTACAATGAGCAGTTCTTC. It codes for CAWSVRDRGYNEQFF. The V call is TRBV30, the J call TRBJ2-1; 8 bases align to TRBD1. CDR1 and CDR2 from the germline V gene are GTSNPN and SVGIG (reference sequence). The junction had 5 bases not matched to a gene; V was cut back by 0 bases and J by 4 bases. CDR3 length equals 15 residues.

The chain couples TRBV19 to TRBJ2-1; 10 positions agree with TRBD2. Per the germline V gene, CDR1 is LNHDA and CDR2 is SQIVND (reference sequence). V was clipped by 5 bases and J by 7 bases; unmatched bases: 8. The CDR3 has 15 amino acids. CDR3 in amino acids: CASSPTGTSENEQFF. As DNA, the CDR3 is TGTGCCAGTAGTCCCACCGGGACTAGCGAAAATGAGCAGTTCTTC.

V usage is TRBV10-3 and J usage is TRBJ1-2; tentative D call: TRBD1 (6 bases). CDR3 length equals 13 residues. Trimming took off 6 bases at V and 4 bases at J, with 12 bases between the two ends. Germline values: CDR1 ENHRY, CDR2 SYGVKD. CDR3 residues: CAISAQGGYGYTF. CDR3 DNA sequence: TGTGCCATCAGCGCACAGGGCGGCTATGGCTACACCTTC.

The chain combines TRBV6-2 or TRBV6-3 with TRBJ2-3; 15 bases line up with TRBD2. Trimming at V came to 5 bases and at J to 5 bases, leaving 11 bases not matched to a gene. The CDR3 has 18 amino acids. CDR1 and CDR2 from the germline V gene are MNHEY and SVGEGT. DNA of the CDR3: TGTGCCAGCAGTCGGGGACTAGCGGGGGGCCTGGTCGGAGATACGCAGTATTTT. Amino acids: CASSRGLAGGLVGDTQYF.

This clone was observed a single time. The chain has TRBV9 and TRBJ2-5; 8 bases are a match to TRBD2. The CDR3 loop spans 15 amino acids. V gave up 0 bases and J gave up 1 base; unmatched junction bases: 2. Germline values: CDR1 SGDLS, CDR2 YYNGEE. This chain's CDR3 is CASSVVAGLQETQYF. The CDR3 bases are TGTGCCAGCAGCGTAGTAGCGGGGCTCCAAGAGACCCAGTACTTC.

This clone was counted once. The CDR3 carries no conserved terminal phenylalanine or tryptophan, so it likely arises from a read error. It is unclear where the CDR3 begins or ends on the DNA, so no DNA is shown, and the CDR3 is as TCRdb lists it. This chain joins TRBV6-2 or TRBV6-3 and TRBJ1-3; the D call TRBD1 from the table was never checked on the DNA. Counting both end residues, the CDR3 totals 12 amino acids. Germline V CDR1 and CDR2: MNHEY, SVGEGT. CDR3 sequence reads: CASSYHGTPTQI.

The rearrangement uses TRBV5-1 and TRBJ1-4, with no clear D. The CDR3 has 12 residues. The V end lost 7 bases, the J end lost 3 bases, and 7 bases lay between the germline ends. The germline V gene encodes CDR1 SGHRS and CDR2 YFSETQ. For the CDR3, the DNA is TGCGCCAGCTGGGGAGCTAATGAAAAACTGTTTTTT. Residues: CASWGANEKLFF. The full variable domain, rest sourced from reference TRBV5-1 and TRBJ1-4, is KAGVTQTPRYLIKTRGQQVTLSCSPISGHRSVSWYQQTPGQGLQFLFEYFSETQRNKGNFPGRFSGRQFSNSRSEMNVSTLELGDSALYLCASWGANEKLFFGSGTQLSVL.